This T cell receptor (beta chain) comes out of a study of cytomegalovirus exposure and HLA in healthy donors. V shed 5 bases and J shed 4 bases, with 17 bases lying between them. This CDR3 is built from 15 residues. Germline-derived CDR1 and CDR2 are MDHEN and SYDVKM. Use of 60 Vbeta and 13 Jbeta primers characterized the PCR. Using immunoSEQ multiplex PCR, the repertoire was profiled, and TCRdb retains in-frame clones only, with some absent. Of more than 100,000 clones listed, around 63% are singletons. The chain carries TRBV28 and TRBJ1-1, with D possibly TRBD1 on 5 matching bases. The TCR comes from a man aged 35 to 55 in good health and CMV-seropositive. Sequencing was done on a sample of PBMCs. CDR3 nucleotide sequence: TGTGCCAGCAGTCGGCTGGGGGGGTTAGTCACTGAAGCTTTCTTT. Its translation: CASSRLGGLVTEAFF. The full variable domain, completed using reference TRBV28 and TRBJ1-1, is DVKVTQSSRYLVKRTGEKVFLECVQDMDHENMFWYRQDPGLGLRLIYFSYDVKMKEKGDIPEGYSVSREKKERFSLILESASTNQTSMYLCASSRLGGLVTEAFFGQGTRLTVV.